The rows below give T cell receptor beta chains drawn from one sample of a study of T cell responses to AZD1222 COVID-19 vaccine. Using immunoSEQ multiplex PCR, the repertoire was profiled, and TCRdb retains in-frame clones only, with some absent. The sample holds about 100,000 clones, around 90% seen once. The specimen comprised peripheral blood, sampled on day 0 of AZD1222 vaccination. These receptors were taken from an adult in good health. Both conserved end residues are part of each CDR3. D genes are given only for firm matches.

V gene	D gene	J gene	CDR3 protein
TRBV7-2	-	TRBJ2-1	CASSLAVGRRDEQFF
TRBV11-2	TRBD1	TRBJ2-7	CASSLDRDREYF
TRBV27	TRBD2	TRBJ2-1	CASSLGLAGDNEQFF
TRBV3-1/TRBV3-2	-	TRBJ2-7	CASSHSAGTYEQYF
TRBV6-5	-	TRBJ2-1	CASKTGTTPYNEQFF
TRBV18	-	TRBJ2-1	CASSLRDFANNEQFF
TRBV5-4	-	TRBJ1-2	CASSLWKGPESGYTF
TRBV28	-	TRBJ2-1	CASSPPSRVVGFYNEQFF
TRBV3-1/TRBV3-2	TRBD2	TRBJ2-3	CASSQGRSGKHTQYF
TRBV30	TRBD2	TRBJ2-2	CAWSVAGVGNTGELFF
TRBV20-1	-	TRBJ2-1	CSAQTRDEQFF
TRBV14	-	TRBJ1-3	CASSPPSGNTIYF
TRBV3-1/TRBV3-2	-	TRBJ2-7	CASSAGPQEQYF
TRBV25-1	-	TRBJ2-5	CASTHLIGRGSETQYF
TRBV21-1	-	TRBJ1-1	CASSPGLNTEAFF
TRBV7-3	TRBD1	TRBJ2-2	CASSFTGGGELFF
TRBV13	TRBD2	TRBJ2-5	CASSALAGGPEKETQYF
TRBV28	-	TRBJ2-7	CASKVRGEQYF
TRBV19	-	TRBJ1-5	CATTDGQILGAQHF
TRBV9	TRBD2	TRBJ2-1	CASSVELLTSGGYNEQFF